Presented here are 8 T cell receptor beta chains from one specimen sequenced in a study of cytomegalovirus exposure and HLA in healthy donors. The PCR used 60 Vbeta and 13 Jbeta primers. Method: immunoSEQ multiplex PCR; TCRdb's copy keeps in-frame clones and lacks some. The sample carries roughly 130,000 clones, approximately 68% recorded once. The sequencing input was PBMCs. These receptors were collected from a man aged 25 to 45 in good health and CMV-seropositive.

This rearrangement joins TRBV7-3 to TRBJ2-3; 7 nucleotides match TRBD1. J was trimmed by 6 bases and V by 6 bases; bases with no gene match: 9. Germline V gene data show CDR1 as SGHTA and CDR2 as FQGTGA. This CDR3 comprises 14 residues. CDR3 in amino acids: CASSSGFRGDTQYF. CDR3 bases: TGTGCCAGCAGTTCCGGGTTCAGGGGGGATACGCAGTATTTT.

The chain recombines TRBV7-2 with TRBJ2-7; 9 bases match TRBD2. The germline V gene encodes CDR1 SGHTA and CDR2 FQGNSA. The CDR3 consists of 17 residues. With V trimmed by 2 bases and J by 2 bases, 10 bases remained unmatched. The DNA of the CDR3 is TGTGCCAGCAGCTTATGGATAGCGGGAGCTATAACCTACGAGCAGTACTTC. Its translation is CASSLWIAGAITYEQYF.

The CDR3 reads CASSLGTSVSPYEQYF. The CDR3 DNA follows: TGCGCCAGCAGCTTGGGGACTAGCGTGTCCCCCTACGAGCAGTACTTC. This sequence joins TRBV5-1 and TRBJ2-7; 9 positions match TRBD2. The CDR3 loop spans 16 amino acids. Germline trimming cut 0 bases from V and 2 bases from J; bases unmatched to any gene: 6. Germline lookup yields CDR1 SGHRS and CDR2 YFSETQ. The full variable domain, completed using reference TRBV5-1 and TRBJ2-7, is KAGVTQTPRYLIKTRGQQVTLSCSPISGHRSVSWYQQTPGQGLQFLFEYFSETQRNKGNFPGRFSGRQFSNSRSEMNVSTLELGDSALYLCASSLGTSVSPYEQYFGPGTRLTVT.

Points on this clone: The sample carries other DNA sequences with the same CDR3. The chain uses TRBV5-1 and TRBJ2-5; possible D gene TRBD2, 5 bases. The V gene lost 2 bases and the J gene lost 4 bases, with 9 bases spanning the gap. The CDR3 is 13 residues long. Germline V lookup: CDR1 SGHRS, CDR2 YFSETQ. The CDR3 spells CASSLDSVETQYF. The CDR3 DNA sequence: TGCGCCAGCAGCTTAGATAGCGTAGAGACCCAGTACTTC. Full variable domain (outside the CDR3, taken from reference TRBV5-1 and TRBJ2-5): KAGVTQTPRYLIKTRGQQVTLSCSPISGHRSVSWYQQTPGQGLQFLFEYFSETQRNKGNFPGRFSGRQFSNSRSEMNVSTLELGDSALYLCASSLDSVETQYFGPGTRLLVL.

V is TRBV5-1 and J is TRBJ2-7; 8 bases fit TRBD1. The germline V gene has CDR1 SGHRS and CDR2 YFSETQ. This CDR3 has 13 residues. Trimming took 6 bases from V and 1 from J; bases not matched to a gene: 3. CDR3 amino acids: CASNRDRSYEQYF. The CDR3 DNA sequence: TGCGCCAGCAACCGGGACAGGTCCTACGAGCAGTACTTC.

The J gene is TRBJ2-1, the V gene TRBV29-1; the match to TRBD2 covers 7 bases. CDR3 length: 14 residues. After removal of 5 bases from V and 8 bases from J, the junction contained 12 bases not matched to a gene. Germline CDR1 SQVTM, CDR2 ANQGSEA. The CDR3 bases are TGCAGCGTTTTCAGTCGGGAGGTTATTTATGAGCAGTTCTTC. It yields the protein CSVFSREVIYEQFF.

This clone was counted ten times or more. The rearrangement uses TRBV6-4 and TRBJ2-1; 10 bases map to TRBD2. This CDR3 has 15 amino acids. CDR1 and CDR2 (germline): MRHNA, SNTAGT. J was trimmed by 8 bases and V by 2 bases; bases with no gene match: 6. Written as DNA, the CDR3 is TGTGCCAGCAGTGACCAAGCGGGAGGGCCGGATGAGCAGTTCTTC. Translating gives CASSDQAGGPDEQFF.

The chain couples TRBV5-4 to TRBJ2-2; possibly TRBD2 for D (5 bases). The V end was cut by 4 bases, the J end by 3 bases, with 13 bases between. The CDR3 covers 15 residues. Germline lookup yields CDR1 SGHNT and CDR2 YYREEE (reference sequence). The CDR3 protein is CASSLGLTDTGELFF. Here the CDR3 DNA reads TGTGCCAGCAGCCTCGGACTTACAGACACCGGGGAGCTGTTTTTT.